This T cell receptor beta chain appears in the sequencing data of a study of regulatory T cells in long-lasting Graves disease (dated by TCRdb to the early 2020s). With regard to the full study: In the newly diagnosed Graves' disease group, patients had been taking antithyroid drugs for less than 3 months. Persistent Graves' disease patients were compared with newly diagnosed Graves' disease patients by peripheral blood TCR sequencing and RNA sequencing. The study was conducted in China and was registered as a clinical trial. TCR sequencing covered roughly 13 persistent and roughly 20 newly diagnosed Graves' disease patients, around 35 samples in total.

The receptor library was made with multiplex PCR. The sequencing machine was an Illumina HiSeq 4000. TCR beta libraries were built with iRepertoire HTBI primers and Arm-PCR amplification of CDR3 regions. Gel purification was performed on PCR products prior to sequencing. As for the authors' bioinformatics: Gene usage analysis of CDR3 amino acid clonotypes relied on the 62 TRBV and more than twelve TRBJ segments identified across samples. COPE and FqMerger were used to merge the filtered high-quality paired reads into contigs. Contigs were aligned with BLAST to IMGT TRBV, TRBD and TRBJ reference genes, and CDR3 was defined per IMGT. Highly expanded clones were defined as clonotypes with a frequency above 0.1%. Shannon entropy was used to measure repertoire diversity, and the Gini coefficient was used to measure V-J evenness. A clonotype was considered public if more than one individual shared it. TCRdb trimmed the raw reads at Q25, called clones with MiXCR and kept productive beta chains. Each entry is one CDR3 protein sequence, shown with its most common DNA and genes. TCRdb's processing, not the study's, gives the V and J calls here. Across this sample there are some 350,000 distinct CDR3 sequences, with around 16% seen only once. Of the sample, around 20% is held by the ten largest clones.

The label giving this sample's time point can be read as: newly diagnosed GD, antithyroid drugs for less than 3 months. RNA was extracted from PBMCs in TRIzol for both TCR sequencing and RNA sequencing. The diagnosis of Graves' disease followed American Thyroid Association guidelines. Patients were recruited from an endocrinology department in Xi'an, China. From each patient, roughly 9 milliliters of peripheral blood was collected into an EDTA anticoagulant tube. PBMCs were isolated by Ficoll Paque Plus density gradient separation without further T cell sorting. An Agilent 2100 Bioanalyzer and agarose gel were used to check RNA quality, while a NanoDrop 2000 measured RNA concentration. Broad study findings and their caveats: Compared with newly diagnosed patients, patients with persistent Graves' disease had lower TCR Shannon entropy and fewer highly expanded clones, which suggests clonal expansion. Only peripheral blood was studied, because thyroid tissue, the primary lesion, was inaccessible. The small sample size was acknowledged by the authors as a limitation that may reduce accuracy. Persistent patients shared more public clonotypes among themselves (around 2,700) than newly diagnosed patients did (approximately 970). Sequencing and analysis were limited to the TCR beta chain.

Notes on this clonotype: Its specific antigen is unknown. Nothing much larger sits one base from this clone, and base qualities are not available.

This sample was shared with a second study, whose subject was T cells in Graves' hyperthyroidism and ophthalmopathy. The second investigation adds: Stable Graves' hyperthyroidism was defined as no progression to ophthalmopathy during 18 months of follow-up. Hyperthyroidism patients were newly diagnosed, had a disease duration of under 2 months, and were aged 18 to 65 years. Patients with uncontrolled infections, other autoimmune diseases, pregnancy or lactation were excluded. Diagnoses were established on the basis of clinical symptoms, serum thyroxine and TRAb, thyroid ultrasound, and orbital computed tomography. A first-round RT-PCR of the TCR CDR3 used the HTBI primer set with the Qiagen OneStep RT-PCR kit. Most expanded thyroid clonotypes (frequency above 0.001) were also detected in blood, suggesting blood repertoires may reflect thyroid immune responses. A 13 V-J signature model separated ophthalmopathy from stable hyperthyroidism, with just over 85% sensitivity and roughly 84% specificity in cross-validation and 80%/75% in testing. In validation, the model predicted progression to ophthalmopathy with approximately 71% sensitivity and about 73% specificity, a median of roughly seven months before onset. To identify TCR V-J signatures that set the groups apart, the researchers used a discovery cohort of 100 patients, made up of under 50 with Graves' ophthalmopathy and some 56 with stable Graves' hyperthyroidism. Prospective prediction of ophthalmopathy was tested in an independent validation cohort of approximately 18 hyperthyroidism patients and some 17 patients who later progressed to ophthalmopathy. The approximately 100 discovery patients were divided at random into training and test sets in a 7:3 ratio. The study also compared thyroid tissue and blood T-cell repertoires from about 6 Graves' hyperthyroidism patients. Following sampling, methimazole starting at 30 mg daily was given to hyperthyroidism patients, and high-dose intravenous methylprednisolone was given to ophthalmopathy patients. Libraries were constructed in a second round of multiplex PCR, after which size selection and purification were carried out. Libraries were sequenced paired-end with 100 bp reads on an Illumina HiSeq2000. SOAPnuke was used to process the raw data, removing reads that contained adapters or uncalled bases, had a mean Phred below 15, or lacked an exact match to the constant primer or identifier. COPE v1.2.5 was used to merge the high-quality paired reads, and each unique nucleotide sequence was defined as a clonotype. Clonotypes were aligned to IMGT TRBV, TRBD and TRBJ reference segments using MiTCR v1.1. The analysis included only V-J combinations with a frequency above 0.0001, which together covered more than 98% of the repertoires. A TCS score was defined as the ratio of F50 (clonal expansion) to E x V (chaos), with BLOSUM62-based TCRdist applied between CDR3 peptides within each V-J. Welch's t-statistics and random forest reduced fewer than 600 V-J features to roughly 13, which were used in a naive Bayes classifier (R e1071). No statistical method was used to set the sample size in advance, and investigators knew the group allocation. The paper describes TCR Vbeta CDR3 sequencing of some 130 peripheral blood samples, made up of around 41 ophthalmopathy patients, roughly 75 hyperthyroidism patients and some 17 progressor patients.

This TCR derives from a woman younger than 35 with Graves disease. Donor details come from another sample of the same person, matched by shared clones. The sequencing used peripheral blood mononuclear cells (PBMCs), collected at new diagnosis, from a patient treated with antithyroid drugs.

The nucleotide sequence reads TGTGCCAGCAGCGTATTGGGCGCTAGCGGGGGGGTATCAGATACGCAGTATTTT. Its product reads: CASSVLGASGGVSDTQYF. The V and J segments used are TRBV9 and TRBJ2-3, and 12 junctional nucleotides match TRBD2. The germline V gene sets CDR1 to SGDLS and CDR2 to YYNGEE. From its cysteine to its phenylalanine, the CDR3 spans 18 amino acids. Just CDR3 DNA is preserved here, 54 bases in frame from base 1. V has 1 base trimmed and J has 4 bases trimmed; junction bases matching no gene number 10.